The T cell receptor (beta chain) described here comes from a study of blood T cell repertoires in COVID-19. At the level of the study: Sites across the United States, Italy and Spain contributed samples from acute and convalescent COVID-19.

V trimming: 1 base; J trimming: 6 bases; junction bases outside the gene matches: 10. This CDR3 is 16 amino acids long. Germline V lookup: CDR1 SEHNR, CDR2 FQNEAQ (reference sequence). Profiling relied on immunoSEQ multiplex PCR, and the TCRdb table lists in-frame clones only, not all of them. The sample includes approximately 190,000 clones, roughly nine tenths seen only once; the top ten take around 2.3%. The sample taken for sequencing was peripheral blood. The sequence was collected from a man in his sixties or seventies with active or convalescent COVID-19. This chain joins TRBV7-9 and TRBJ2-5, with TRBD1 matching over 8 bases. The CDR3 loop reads CASSLGDLTGGQTQYF. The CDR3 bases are TGTGCCAGCAGCTTAGGGGACCTCACAGGGGGGCAGACCCAGTACTTC.